What follows are 32 T cell receptor beta chains derived from one specimen sequenced in a study of tumor-infiltrating lymphocytes in localized non-small cell lung cancer. Produced via immunoSEQ multiplex PCR; TCRdb's table is partial and in-frame only. The repertoire holds some 30,000 clones, with 70% to 90% as singletons. Sequenced sample: lung tumor tissue. These receptors all stem from a human donor with non-small cell lung cancer.

This clone has only one observation. V and J are TRBV19 and TRBJ1-1, with a tentative D call TRBD1 (5 bases). Deletions cut 3 bases from V and 0 bases from J, with 11 bases between. The CDR3 has 15 residues. Germline CDR1 LNHDA, CDR2 SQIVND (reference sequence). The CDR3 bases are TGTGCCAGTAGTATTGGGGGTCCCATGAACACTGAAGCTTTCTTT. Translated, it gives CASSIGGPMNTEAFF.

For this clone: The same CDR3 is also encoded by other DNA sequences in this sample. The gene calls are TRBV20-1 and TRBJ1-4, with TRBD1 as a possible D gene (5 bases). In germline, CDR1 is DFQATT, CDR2 SNEGSKA (reference sequence). CDR3 length: 10 residues. V lost 6 bases to trimming and J lost 7 bases, with 6 bases between them. CDR3 in DNA: TGCAGTGCAAGGGGTGAAAAACTGTTTTTT. Translated, it gives CSARGEKLFF.

The gene calls are TRBV6-1 and TRBJ2-1, with 7 bases matching TRBD1. V was clipped by 7 bases and J by 10 bases; unmatched bases: 7. Germline V gene lookup returns CDR1 MNHNS and CDR2 SASEGT. CDR3 size: 12 residues. The CDR3: CASNSWDREQFF. The CDR3 bases are TGTGCCAGCAACTCATGGGACAGAGAGCAGTTCTTC.

V gene TRBV25-1 combines with J gene TRBJ2-7; D may be TRBD1 (7 bases). The V and J ends lost 5 bases and 1 base respectively, with 15 bases between them. The germline CDR1 and CDR2 sequences are MGHDK and SYGVNS. CDR3 size: 15 residues. The CDR3 sequence is CASSRRQGGSYEQYF. CDR3 in DNA: TGTGCCAGCAGTAGGCGCCAGGGGGGTTCCTACGAGCAGTACTTC.

The chain joins TRBV19 to TRBJ1-2; D may be TRBD1 (5 bases). V shed 5 bases and J shed 4 bases, with 11 bases lying between them. From germline, CDR1 is LNHDA and CDR2 SQIVND (reference sequence). The CDR3 loop spans 13 amino acids. The CDR3 DNA reads TGTGCCAGTAGTCGAGGGGCCTCCTATGGCTACACCTTC. Residues: CASSRGASYGYTF.

The chain carries TRBV19 and TRBJ2-2; 9 bases line up with TRBD2. Germline CDR1 reads LNHDA; CDR2 reads SQIVND (reference sequence). J gave up 3 bases and V 1 base, and 9 bases lay outside the gene matches. The CDR3 has 18 residues. CDR3 sequence (DNA): TGTGCCAGTAGTATAGCTGTGGCGGGGGGGCCTGACACCGGGGAGCTGTTTTTT. Translation: CASSIAVAGGPDTGELFF.

V is TRBV7-2 and J is TRBJ2-7; D possibly corresponds to TRBD1 (5 bases). The V end was cut by 5 bases, the J end by 1 base, with 18 bases between. CDR1 is SGHTA and CDR2 is FQGNSA in the germline V gene. The length of the CDR3 is 16 residues. In DNA, the CDR3 is TGTGCCAGCAGCCCTGCCTTAGGACATACTTCCTACGAGCAGTACTTC. This gives the protein CASSPALGHTSYEQYF.

The chain joins TRBV5-8 to TRBJ1-2; D unresolved. In germline, CDR1 is SGHTS, CDR2 YDEGEE. Trimming stripped 7 bases from V and 4 bases from J, with 11 bases between. The CDR3 is 12 amino acids. This CDR3 is CASRGLGYGYTF. The DNA of the CDR3 is TGTGCCAGCCGAGGCCTGGGCTATGGCTACACCTTC.

The V and J genes are TRBV5-1 and TRBJ2-7, with unresolved D. CDR1 and CDR2 (germline): SGHRS, YFSETQ. Trimming cost V 0 bases and J 3 bases, with 4 bases left between them. The CDR3 has 12 amino acids. The CDR3 coding sequence is TGCGCCAGCAGCTTGGTAGGCTACGAGCAGTACTTC. As protein: CASSLVGYEQYF.

V gene TRBV19 combines with J gene TRBJ1-5, with 8 bases matching TRBD1. With 6 bases clipped from V and 2 bases from J, the junction kept 6 bases outside the gene matches. The CDR3 sequence is 15 residues long. Germline V gene sequence: CDR1 LNHDA, CDR2 SQIVND (reference sequence). The CDR3 sequence: CASRLGQGGNQPQHF. Here the CDR3 DNA reads TGTGCCAGTAGGCTCGGACAGGGAGGCAATCAGCCCCAGCATTTT.

The genes are TRBV30 and TRBJ1-5, with D perhaps TRBD1 (5 bases). Deletions cut 1 base from V and 3 bases from J, with 10 bases between. The CDR3 has 14 residues. The germline gives CDR1 GTSNPN, CDR2 SVGIG (reference sequence). The CDR3: CAWSDRGLNQPQHF. CDR3 in DNA: TGTGCCTGGAGTGACCGGGGCCTCAATCAGCCCCAGCATTTT.

The CDR3 reads CASSVASPGANVLTF. The CDR3 DNA reads TGTGCCAGCAGCGTAGCTAGTCCTGGGGCCAACGTCCTGACTTTC. The chain links TRBV9 to TRBJ2-6; D gene unclear. This CDR3 contains 15 residues. Trimming took 0 bases from V and 2 from J, leaving 6 bases between them. Germline V gives CDR1 SGDLS, CDR2 YYNGEE.

This rearrangement joins TRBV7-3 to TRBJ2-1, with TRBD2 matching 10 bases. Germline V gene sequence: CDR1 SGHTA, CDR2 FQGTGA. Germline trimming cut 5 bases from V and 4 bases from J; bases unmatched to any gene: 14. The CDR3 extends over 18 amino acids. The CDR3 here is CASSVGVSGGASYNEQFF. In DNA form, the CDR3 reads TGTGCCAGCAGCGTCGGCGTGAGCGGGGGGGCTAGTTACAATGAGCAGTTCTTC.

This clone was counted a few times. This chain connects TRBV30 to TRBJ1-1; D perhaps matches TRBD1 (5 bases). This CDR3 spans 11 amino acids. The V end lost 4 bases, the J end lost 6 bases, and 9 bases lay between the germline ends. Germline CDR1 is GTSNPN and CDR2 is SVGIG (reference sequence). CDR3 DNA sequence: TGTGCCTGGAAAGGAGGGGCTGAAGCTTTCTTT. Translating gives CAWKGGAEAFF.

The chain has TRBV27 and TRBJ1-5; TRBD1 agrees at 7 bases. This CDR3 contains 16 residues. V dropped 8 bases and J dropped 0; count of bases not matched to a gene: 10. Germline assignment: CDR1 MNHEY and CDR2 SMNVEV (reference sequence). For the CDR3, the DNA is TGTGCCAGCGGCCCAAGAACAGGGGTTAGCAATCAGCCCCAGCATTTT. Protein: CASGPRTGVSNQPQHF.

The chain combines TRBV30 with TRBJ2-3, with D uncertain. This CDR3 comprises 13 residues. V lost 0 bases to trimming and J lost 1 base, with 5 bases between them. From germline, CDR1 is GTSNPN and CDR2 SVGIG (reference sequence). CDR3 in amino acids: CAWSVKGTDTQYF. In DNA form, the CDR3 reads TGTGCCTGGAGTGTAAAGGGCACAGATACGCAGTATTTT.

This chain joins TRBV29-1 and TRBJ2-2, with D possibly being TRBD1 (6 bases). V was trimmed by 3 bases and J by 3 bases, leaving 11 bases between them. In germline, CDR1 is SQVTM, CDR2 ANQGSEA. This CDR3 is built from 14 residues. DNA for the CDR3: TGCAGCGTTGAGTGGGGGCTCCACACCGGGGAGCTGTTTTTT. Residues: CSVEWGLHTGELFF.

This sequence joins TRBV5-4 and TRBJ2-7; 11 nucleotides match TRBD2. Trimming at V came to 0 bases and at J to 1 base, leaving 0 bases not matched to a gene. The CDR3 has 15 residues. Germline CDR1 is SGHNT and CDR2 is YYREEE (reference sequence). CDR3 region: CASSLGLAGSYEQYF. CDR3 nucleotide sequence: TGTGCCAGCAGCTTGGGACTAGCGGGGTCCTACGAGCAGTACTTC.

The chain joins TRBV10-3 to TRBJ2-3; D is perhaps TRBD1 (6 bases). This CDR3 is 14 amino acids long. Germline CDR1 reads ENHRY; CDR2 reads SYGVKD. Trimming cost V 6 bases and J 0 bases, with 10 bases left between them. CDR3 loop: CAIRGAFSTDTQYF. CDR3 sequence (DNA): TGTGCCATCAGGGGGGCCTTTAGCACAGATACGCAGTATTTT.

This chain uses TRBV7-3 with TRBJ2-1; TRBD2 might be the D (6 bases). The CDR3 consists of 16 residues. Germline CDR1 reads SGHTA; CDR2 reads FQGTGA. Trimming shortened V by 4 bases and J by 0 bases, and 13 bases separated the two germline ends. Written as DNA, the CDR3 is TGTGCCAGCAGCTCTTACACCGGGAGCTCCTACAATGAGCAGTTCTTC. This encodes CASSSYTGSSYNEQFF.

This chain links TRBV29-1 with TRBJ2-7; no definite D call. The CDR3 extends over 11 amino acids. V lost 4 bases to trimming and J lost 2 bases, with 6 bases between them. CDR1 and CDR2 from the germline V gene are SQVTM and ANQGSEA. The CDR3 coding sequence is TGCAGCGTTGCTGGGACCTACGAGCAGTACTTC. It is translated as CSVAGTYEQYF.

The chain carries TRBV11-2 and TRBJ2-7; tentatively, D is TRBD1 (6 bases). This CDR3 spans 14 amino acids. Germline V gene lookup returns CDR1 SGHAT and CDR2 FQNNGV. Between the trimmed V and J ends, which lost 6 bases and 6 bases, there was a span of 18 bases. CDR3 amino acids: CASRPEGRGGEQYF. CDR3 in DNA: TGTGCCAGCAGACCCGAGGGTAGAGGGGGCGAGCAGTACTTC.

CDR3 residues: CASSFRVANSPLHF. The CDR3 DNA follows: TGTGCCAGCAGCTTCAGGGTAGCCAATTCACCCCTCCACTTT. This rearrangement joins TRBV7-2 to TRBJ1-6; D perhaps matches TRBD1 (5 bases). Germline V gives CDR1 SGHTA, CDR2 FQGNSA. The CDR3 is 14 residues long. Trimming shortened V by 3 bases and J by 7 bases, and 10 bases separated the two germline ends.

As DNA, the CDR3 is TGTGCCAGCAGCTTATCTGGCGGCGCAGCTAACTATGGCTACACCTTC. As protein: CASSLSGGAANYGYTF. J is TRBJ1-2 and V is TRBV5-4; unclear D gene. The CDR3 length is 16 residues. V was pared by 2 bases and J by 0 bases, with 14 bases between. Germline CDR1 SGHNT, CDR2 YYREEE (reference sequence).

This chain links TRBV6-4 with TRBJ1-1, with 8 bases fitting TRBD1. J was trimmed by 6 bases and V by 4 bases; bases with no gene match: 7. The germline CDR1 and CDR2 sequences are MRHNA and SNTAGT. The CDR3 is 14 residues long. Here the CDR3 reads CASSATGASAEAFF. Written as DNA, the CDR3 is TGTGCCAGCAGTGCGACAGGGGCCAGTGCTGAAGCTTTCTTT.

The chain recombines TRBV11-1 with TRBJ2-7; 8 nucleotides align to TRBD2. CDR1 and CDR2 (germline): SGHAT, FQDESV (reference sequence). The CDR3 covers 15 residues. V lost 5 bases to trimming and J lost 2 bases; unmatched junction nucleotides: 8. The CDR3 DNA reads TGTGCCAGCAGCCCCGCGGCCGGGGGGGCCTACGAGCAGTACTTC. It is translated as CASSPAAGGAYEQYF.

The chain is built from TRBV14 and TRBJ1-1; the D is unclear. This CDR3 is built from 16 residues. Germline loops: CDR1 SGHDN, CDR2 FVKESK. V was pared by 4 bases and J by 1 base, with 16 bases between. The CDR3 DNA reads as TGTGCCAGCAGCCCAAATCCCATCGACCCGAACACTGAAGCTTTCTTT. Its protein is CASSPNPIDPNTEAFF.

The chain couples TRBV7-2 to TRBJ2-2, with D hard to call. The germline V gene encodes CDR1 SGHTA and CDR2 FQGNSA. The CDR3 extends over 13 amino acids. The ends were cut back, 6 bases at V and 0 bases at J, with 5 bases in the middle. CDR3 nucleotide sequence: TGTGCCAGCAGACAAGCGAACACCGGGGAGCTGTTTTTT. Its protein is CASRQANTGELFF. The whole variable domain, remainder taken from reference TRBV7-2 and TRBJ2-2, is GAGVSQSPSNKVTEKGKDVELRCDPISGHTALYWYRQSLGQGLEFLIYFQGNSAPDKSGLPSDRFSAERTGGSVSTLTIQRTQQEDSAVYLCASRQANTGELFFGEGSRLTVL.

The chain uses TRBV6-5 and TRBJ1-6; D is undetermined. V lost 4 bases to trimming and J lost 6 bases, with 13 bases between them. Germline CDR1 reads MNHEY; CDR2 reads SVGAGI. The CDR3 covers 15 residues. CDR3 nucleotides: TGTGCCAGCAGTTCCCAGAGAGGTAGTAATTCACCCCTCCACTTT. Protein: CASSSQRGSNSPLHF.

This clone was counted once. The V gene is TRBV11-2, the J gene TRBJ2-7; D is ambiguous. The CDR3 loop spans 13 amino acids. V shed 5 bases and J shed 2 bases, with 10 bases lying between them. Germline CDR1 SGHAT, CDR2 FQNNGV. The CDR3 region is CASSATHPYEQYF. Written as DNA, the CDR3 is TGTGCCAGCAGCGCCACGCACCCCTACGAGCAGTACTTC.

The gene calls are TRBV14 and TRBJ1-5; D uncertain. V was cut by 1 base and J by 6 bases, with 7 bases left in between. There are 13 residues in the CDR3. Per the germline V gene, CDR1 is SGHDN and CDR2 is FVKESK. The CDR3, as DNA: TGTGCCAGCAGCCAAGGGCAAGGTCAGCCCCAGCATTTT. Translation: CASSQGQGQPQHF.

V gene TRBV6-5 combines with J gene TRBJ1-1, with a tentative D call TRBD1 (6 bases). This CDR3 spans 15 amino acids. The germline V gene encodes CDR1 MNHEY and CDR2 SVGAGI. The V gene lost 0 bases and the J gene lost 2 bases, with 10 bases spanning the gap. CDR3 protein: CASSYSGRGNTEAFF. CDR3 DNA sequence: TGTGCCAGCAGTTACTCGGGCAGGGGCAACACTGAAGCTTTCTTT.